Below, 32 T cell receptor beta chains from the same sample are listed, as sequenced in a study of hypomethylating agent response in myelodysplastic syndrome. Assay used: immunoSEQ multiplex PCR; TCRdb lists only in-frame clones, some missing. The table shows approximately 2,800 clones, with about 90% occurring only once. The sample consisted of bone marrow, taken before or after starting hypomethylating agent treatment for myelodysplastic syndrome (not recorded which). Receptor source: a human donor with myelodysplastic syndrome.

The chain joins TRBV7-2 to TRBJ2-1; TRBD2 might be the D (5 bases). CDR1 is SGHTA, CDR2 FQGNSA, per germline. This CDR3 region has 12 residues. Trimming took off 1 base at V and 9 bases at J, with 7 bases between the two ends. The CDR3 DNA is TGTGCCAGCAGCTTAGGAGGGAGTGAGCAGTTCTTC. Protein sequence: CASSLGGSEQFF.

The J gene is TRBJ2-7, the V gene TRBV30; TRBD2 agrees at 7 bases. Trimming removed 2 bases from V and 3 bases from J; junction bases left unmatched: 4. The CDR3 covers 13 residues. Germline V gives CDR1 GTSNPN, CDR2 SVGIG (reference sequence). The CDR3 sequence is CAWSRGEFYEQYF. CDR3 DNA: TGTGCCTGGAGTCGGGGGGAGTTCTACGAGCAGTACTTC.

The CDR3 loop is CASGAADRPNYGYTF. The CDR3 nucleotides are TGTGCCAGCGGCGCCGCTGACAGGCCTAACTATGGCTACACCTTC. V is TRBV5-6 and J is TRBJ1-2, with D perhaps TRBD1 (6 bases). This CDR3 is 15 amino acids long. Germline values: CDR1 SGHDT, CDR2 YYEEEE. The V end lost 7 bases, the J end lost 0 bases, and 16 bases lay between the germline ends.

The chain recombines TRBV2 with TRBJ2-2, with unresolved D. Trimming cost V 1 base and J 4 bases, with 7 bases left between them. This CDR3 comprises 14 residues. Germline CDR1 reads SNHLY; CDR2 reads FYNNEI. CDR3 sequence: CASSEGRGTGELFF. The DNA for the CDR3 is TGTGCCAGCAGTGAAGGGCGCGGCACCGGGGAGCTGTTTTTT.

The chain uses TRBV18 and TRBJ1-1, with D maybe TRBD1 (5 bases). Germline CDR1 KGHSH, CDR2 LQKENI. The CDR3 sequence is 14 residues long. The V end was cut by 3 bases, the J end by 3 bases, with 11 bases between. CDR3 region: CASSPTEADTEAFF. CDR3 DNA sequence: TGTGCCAGCTCACCGACAGAGGCGGACACTGAAGCTTTCTTT.

The chain recombines TRBV23-1 with TRBJ1-2, with D hard to call. TRBV23-1 is an open reading frame whose function is uncertain. The ends were cut back, 2 bases at V and 4 bases at J, with 20 bases in the middle. The CDR3 is 17 residues long. CDR3 nucleotide sequence: TGCGCCAGCAGTCAACCAGGACGTCCTTTGGATTTCTATGGCTACACCTTC. Its translation is CASSQPGRPLDFYGYTF.

This clone is a singleton in its sample. The chain joins TRBV5-1 to TRBJ2-7; 7 bases agree with TRBD2. Germline CDR1 reads SGHRS; CDR2 reads YFSETQ. The CDR3 is made up of 15 amino acids. V was clipped by 1 base and J by 6 bases; unmatched bases: 10. The DNA of the CDR3 is TGCGCCAGCAGCTTGCGTGCGGCGGGAGCTGGCGAGCAGTACTTC. It is translated as CASSLRAAGAGEQYF. The complete variable domain, with remaining parts taken from reference TRBV5-1 and TRBJ2-7, reads KAGVTQTPRYLIKTRGQQVTLSCSPISGHRSVSWYQQTPGQGLQFLFEYFSETQRNKGNFPGRFSGRQFSNSRSEMNVSTLELGDSALYLCASSLRAAGAGEQYFGPGTRLTVT.

The V call is TRBV7-2, the J call TRBJ2-3, with D unresolved. V was clipped by 5 bases and J by 2 bases, with 5 bases between them. Germline V lookup: CDR1 SGHTA, CDR2 FQGNSA. The length of the CDR3 is 12 residues. The CDR3 DNA sequence: TGTGCCAGCAGCGTCTACACAGATACGCAGTATTTT. Its protein is CASSVYTDTQYF.

This chain uses TRBV15 with TRBJ2-3; the D is unclear. Germline loops: CDR1 LNHNV, CDR2 YYDKDF (reference sequence). V was shortened by 0 bases and J by 2 bases, with 9 bases between the two germline ends. The CDR3 totals 15 residues. CDR3 region: CATSRDLGVTDTQYF. Here the CDR3 DNA reads TGTGCCACCAGCAGAGATTTGGGTGTCACAGATACGCAGTATTTT.

This chain connects TRBV7-2 to TRBJ2-7; TRBD2 aligns across 9 bases. From germline, CDR1 is SGHTA and CDR2 FQGNSA. This CDR3 contains 17 residues. J lost 5 bases, V lost 5 bases, and 16 bases had no gene match. This CDR3 is CASSPAGLAGFGDEQYF. The CDR3 region has the DNA TGTGCCAGCAGCCCCGCCGGGCTAGCGGGGTTCGGGGACGAGCAGTACTTC.

J is TRBJ2-5 and V is TRBV29-1; 8 nucleotides line up with TRBD1. Germline V lookup: CDR1 SQVTM, CDR2 ANQGSEA. The trim removed 0 bases at V and 5 bases at J, leaving 14 bases unmatched. This CDR3 is 17 amino acids long. The CDR3 protein is CSVEDQAQAGGWETQYF. DNA for the CDR3: TGCAGCGTTGAAGACCAAGCCCAGGCAGGGGGCTGGGAGACCCAGTACTTC.

The V gene is TRBV29-1, the J gene TRBJ2-2; 13 bases match TRBD2. The germline gives CDR1 SQVTM, CDR2 ANQGSEA. V shed 8 bases and J 7 bases; nucleotides not matched to a gene: 7. This CDR3 region has 14 residues. DNA of the CDR3: TGCAGCCTACTAGCGGGGGGGCCAGGCGGGGAGCTGTTTTTT. This gives the protein CSLLAGGPGGELFF.

The J gene is TRBJ2-3, the V gene TRBV10-2; no firm D call. The CDR3 length is 12 residues. Trimming cost V 7 bases and J 2 bases, with 7 bases left between them. Germline assignment: CDR1 WSHSY and CDR2 SAAADI. The CDR3 region has the DNA TGCGCCAGCACTCCGAACACAGATACGCAGTATTTT. This encodes CASTPNTDTQYF.

The chain couples TRBV5-1 to TRBJ2-7; no definite D call. CDR3 length equals 14 residues. V lost 2 bases, J lost 3 bases, and 12 bases lay in between. Germline V gene lookup returns CDR1 SGHRS and CDR2 YFSETQ. CDR3 bases: TGCGCCAGCAGCTTAGTCAGTTTGAGCTACGAGCAGTACTTC. Protein: CASSLVSLSYEQYF.

This chain joins TRBV27 and TRBJ2-1; 8 bases fit TRBD2. Germline CDR1 MNHEY, CDR2 SMNVEV (reference sequence). With 3 bases clipped from V and 7 bases from J, the junction kept 8 bases outside the gene matches. The CDR3 is made up of 15 amino acids. CDR3 bases: TGTGCCAGCAGTTTCAATAGCGGGAAGGGAAATGAGCAGTTCTTC. It is translated as CASSFNSGKGNEQFF.

This clone was detected once. The chain has TRBV30 and TRBJ1-2; no clear D. Germline values: CDR1 GTSNPN, CDR2 SVGIG (reference sequence). V lost 0 bases and J lost 1, with 6 bases in between. The CDR3 sequence is 13 residues long. The CDR3 sequence: CAWSVRSNYGYTF. Here the CDR3 DNA reads TGTGCCTGGAGTGTTCGAAGTAACTATGGCTACACCTTC.

The chain uses TRBV12-5 and TRBJ1-2; no clear D. Germline assignment: CDR1 LGHNT and CDR2 FRNRAP. This CDR3 spans 13 amino acids. V lost 4 bases and J lost 4, with 10 bases in between. The CDR3 reads CASGSEGAYGYTF. The CDR3 DNA reads as TGTGCTAGTGGTTCGGAGGGCGCCTATGGCTACACCTTC.

The chain carries TRBV29-1 and TRBJ2-5; unclear D gene. CDR3 length equals 11 residues. The V end lost 5 bases, the J end lost 5 bases, and 9 bases lay between the germline ends. Per the germline V gene, CDR1 is SQVTM and CDR2 is ANQGSEA. In DNA, the CDR3 is TGCAGCGTTAGGGTCTCGGAGACCCAGTACTTC. This sequence encodes CSVRVSETQYF.

The rearrangement uses TRBV5-1 and TRBJ2-2; TRBD2 is a possible D gene (5 bases). Germline CDR1 reads SGHRS; CDR2 reads YFSETQ. The length of the CDR3 is 12 residues. Trimming stripped 2 bases from V and 8 bases from J, with 7 bases between. CDR3 DNA sequence: TGCGCCAGCAGCTTAGGAGGAGGGGAGCTGTTTTTT. Amino acid sequence: CASSLGGGELFF.

This clone was seen only a few times. The chain combines TRBV14 with TRBJ1-5, with D unclear. The V gene lost 0 bases and the J gene lost 7 bases, with 7 bases spanning the gap. The germline CDR1 and CDR2 sequences are SGHDN and FVKESK. There are 13 residues in the CDR3. In DNA, the CDR3 is TGTGCCAGCAGCCAAGATTACGACCAGCCCCAGCATTTT. Its translation is CASSQDYDQPQHF.

The gene calls are TRBV30 and TRBJ1-4, with D possibly TRBD1 on 5 matching bases. V was trimmed by 5 bases and J by 8 bases, leaving 21 bases between them. The germline gives CDR1 GTSNPN, CDR2 SVGIG (reference sequence). The CDR3 totals 15 residues. Written as DNA, the CDR3 is TGTGCCTGGTCTCCCGAGCCTGGGGGTGAGGAAAAACTGTTTTTT. Its translation: CAWSPEPGGEEKLFF.

The rearrangement joins TRBV27 to TRBJ1-1, with D possibly being TRBD1 (5 bases). This CDR3 region has 14 residues. Per the germline V gene, CDR1 is MNHEY and CDR2 is SMNVEV (reference sequence). Trimming shortened V by 10 bases and J by 1 base, and 16 bases separated the two germline ends. CDR3 protein: CAIAGSGENTEAFF. CDR3 bases: TGTGCCATCGCAGGGTCGGGGGAGAACACTGAAGCTTTCTTT.

In DNA, the CDR3 is TGTGCCACCCGGGACAGCTTCTACAATGAGCAGTTCTTC. Its translation: CATRDSFYNEQFF. The chain recombines TRBV6-6 with TRBJ2-1, with 7 positions matching TRBD1. CDR1 is MNHNY and CDR2 is SVGAGI in the germline V gene (reference sequence). This CDR3 has 13 residues. V lost 10 bases, J lost 3 bases, and 6 bases stayed unmatched.

In its sample, this clone was seen once. V usage is TRBV2 and J usage is TRBJ2-5; D might be TRBD1 (6 bases). The assigned J gene may be wrong: the sequence end matches TRBJ2-7 better. Germline CDR1 SNHLY, CDR2 FYNNEI. CDR3 length: 14 residues. The CDR3 DNA reads as TGTGCCAGCAGCAAAGGACAGTTGGCCTACGAGCAGTACTTC. This encodes CASSKGQLAYEQYF.

The chain has TRBV28 and TRBJ1-2, with D uncertain. The length of the CDR3 is 12 residues. Between the trimmed V and J ends, which lost 7 bases and 7 bases, there was a span of 13 bases. The germline V gene has CDR1 MDHEN and CDR2 SYDVKM. The CDR3 DNA follows: TGTGCCAGCACGAGCCAGATAGGTGGCTACACCTTC. Translation: CASTSQIGGYTF.

By its share, this clone is large. The chain carries TRBV7-9 and TRBJ2-7; D call uncertain. Germline CDR1 and CDR2: SEHNR and FQNEAQ (reference sequence). This CDR3 spans 16 amino acids. V lost 1 base and J lost 5, with 18 bases in between. CDR3 amino acids: CASSLVGEGLSDEQYF. CDR3 bases: TGTGCCAGCAGCTTAGTCGGAGAAGGATTAAGTGACGAGCAGTACTTC.

The J gene is TRBJ1-1, the V gene TRBV6-1, with D perhaps TRBD1 (6 bases). Trimming pared 2 bases from V and 4 bases from J, leaving 8 bases between. Germline CDR1 reads MNHNS; CDR2 reads SASEGT. The CDR3 has 13 amino acids. The CDR3 region has the DNA TGTGCCAGCAGTGAAACAGGGTTCACTGAAGCTTTCTTT. Its translation: CASSETGFTEAFF.

The V call is TRBV5-4, the J call TRBJ2-7; 7 bases map to TRBD2. This CDR3 contains 15 residues. V shed 5 bases and J 1 base; nucleotides not matched to a gene: 9. Germline CDR1 is SGHNT and CDR2 is YYREEE (reference sequence). The CDR3 region has the DNA TGTGCCAGCAGTCAACGGGCTAGCGGATCCTACGAGCAGTACTTC. Its translation is CASSQRASGSYEQYF.

Only one count was recorded for this clone. The J gene is TRBJ2-3, the V gene TRBV30, with a weak D call TRBD1 (5 bases). CDR1 is GTSNPN and CDR2 is SVGIG in the germline V gene (reference sequence). V was trimmed by 4 bases and J by 5 bases, leaving 13 bases between them. The CDR3 totals 13 residues. DNA for the CDR3: TGTGCCTGGACAGGGATTACGAGAGATACGCAGTATTTT. Translating it yields CAWTGITRDTQYF.

The rearrangement links TRBV19 to TRBJ2-1, with TRBD2 matching over 8 bases. The CDR3 consists of 15 residues. V lost 3 bases and J lost 5; bases outside the gene matches: 6. Looked up from germline, CDR1 is LNHDA and CDR2 is SQIVND (reference sequence). CDR3 bases: TGTGCCAGTAGTATTTGGACTAGCCGCGACAATGAGCAGTTCTTC. It yields the protein CASSIWTSRDNEQFF. Variable domain in full (rest from reference TRBV19 and TRBJ2-1): DGGITQSPKYLFRKEGQNVTLSCEQNLNHDAMYWYRQDPGQGLRLIYYSQIVNDFQKGDIAEGYSVSREKKESFPLTVTSAQKNPTAFYLCASSIWTSRDNEQFFGPGTRLTVL.

This clone showed up just a few times. V gene TRBV5-1 combines with J gene TRBJ2-7; 8 bases align to TRBD1. The CDR3 sequence is 15 residues long. Germline CDR1 SGHRS, CDR2 YFSETQ. J lost 0 bases, V lost 2 bases, and 4 bases had no gene match. The CDR3 spells CASSFRQGSSYEQYF. The CDR3 DNA follows: TGCGCCAGCAGCTTCCGACAGGGGAGCTCCTACGAGCAGTACTTC.

A single count supports this clone. V gene TRBV6-1 combines with J gene TRBJ1-2; 9 nucleotides line up with TRBD1. Germline V lookup: CDR1 MNHNS, CDR2 SASEGT. Trimming cost V 4 bases and J 3 bases; bases outside gene matches: 3. There are 14 residues in the CDR3. CDR3 loop: CASSGGQGDYGYTF. The DNA for the CDR3 is TGTGCCAGCAGTGGGGGACAGGGAGACTATGGCTACACCTTC.